This T cell receptor beta chain was recorded in a study of response to subunit inactivated influenza vaccine. The study's findings and limits: Few new T cells, the authors suggested, are recruited by each seasonal influenza vaccination.

This clonotype was detected only a few times. Its specificity is not known. CDR1 and CDR2 (germline): MGHDK, SYGVNS. The CDR3 sequence is 17 residues long. Trimming removed 5 bases from V and 0 bases from J; junction bases left unmatched: 7. TCRdb analysed the RT-PCR reads with MiXCR anew, one entry per CDR3 protein. This table holds 150,000 or so distinct CDR3 sequences, roughly 10% found once. The sequenced sample was non-naive T cells sorted from PBMCs, obtained around seven weeks after vaccination. The TCR comes from a middle-aged man who received an inactivated influenza vaccine. This chain uses TRBV25-1 with TRBJ2-4, with TRBD1 matching over 10 bases. The CDR3 sequence is CASSTGTGALAKNIQYF. DNA for the CDR3: TGTGCCAGCAGTACCGGGACAGGGGCTCTAGCCAAAAACATTCAGTACTTC.